The 24 T cell receptor beta chains given below trace back to one sample, sequenced in a study of low-dose radiotherapy and immunotherapy resistance in tumors. Alpha- and beta-chain coverage of first-strand cDNA came from TRAV- and TRBV-specific primers. PCR amplification of the TCRs was performed with Phusion for 20 to 25 PCR cycles, and it relied on a constant-region primer together with a V-primer adapter. Using its own MiXCR run on the reads, TCRdb lists one record per CDR3 protein. Among 59,000 or so distinct CDR3 sequences listed, about 30% were seen once. Time point specified: before trial treatment. This specimen was PBMCs, taken before treatment. These receptors were collected from a male donor with rectosigmoid adenocarcinoma.

Concerning this clonotype itself: This likely reflects a read error, since a far larger clone is one base away. This chain connects TRBV20-1 to TRBJ2-1; TRBD2 agrees at 12 bases. This CDR3 contains 16 residues. Germline assignment: CDR1 DFQATT and CDR2 SNEGSKA (reference sequence). With V trimmed by 4 bases and J by 10 bases, 14 bases remained unmatched. CDR3: CSAIHETSGSFDEQFF. Written as DNA, the CDR3 is TGCAGTGCTATCCATGAGACTAGCGGGAGTTTCGACGAGCAGTTCTTC.

The V gene is TRBV7-9, the J gene TRBJ2-3, with D unclear. The CDR3 is 14 amino acids. Germline V gene data show CDR1 as SEHNR and CDR2 as FQNEAQ (reference sequence). Trimming took 1 base from V and 3 from J, leaving 8 bases between them. The CDR3 bases are TGTGCCAGCAGCTTAGGGCCGGAGACAGATACGCAGTATTTT. Its protein is CASSLGPETDTQYF.

This clonotype was counted ten times or more. The chain recombines TRBV2 with TRBJ2-1, with 7 bases aligning to TRBD2. Germline CDR1 and CDR2: SNHLY and FYNNEI. J lost 9 bases, V lost 7 bases, and 3 bases had no gene match. This CDR3 has 11 amino acids. CDR3 in amino acids: CASTGGGEQFF. CDR3 DNA sequence: TGTGCCAGCACTGGCGGGGGTGAGCAGTTCTTC.

This chain links TRBV28 with TRBJ1-4, with 7 bases lining up with TRBD1. The germline gives CDR1 MDHEN, CDR2 SYDVKM. Germline trimming cut 5 bases from V and 5 bases from J; bases unmatched to any gene: 8. The CDR3 covers 15 residues. CDR3 DNA sequence: TGTGCCAGCAGTACGCAGACAGGGCTGAATGAAAAACTGTTTTTT. This translates into CASSTQTGLNEKLFF.

With respect to this clonotype: A far larger clone is a single base away, which makes a read error likely. The chain recombines TRBV6-1 with TRBJ2-7; 10 bases match TRBD2. In germline, CDR1 is MNHNS, CDR2 SASEGT. The ends lost 3 bases at V and 8 bases at J; junction bases unmatched: 19. The CDR3 length is 18 residues. The CDR3 nucleotides read TGTGCCAGCAGTGAGCGGGGGGCTAGCGGGAGTGACCTCTTGAAGCAGTACTTC. The encoded protein is CASSERGASGSDLLKQYF.

V and J are TRBV9 and TRBJ2-1, with 7 bases identical to TRBD2. V lost 7 bases, J lost 5 bases, and 6 bases stayed unmatched. The CDR3 is made up of 13 amino acids. Looked up from germline, CDR1 is SGDLS and CDR2 is YYNGEE. CDR3 in DNA: TGTGCCAGCTCGAGCGGGGTCGACAATGAGCAGTTCTTC. Protein sequence: CASSSGVDNEQFF.

This clonotype appeared once. The chain recombines TRBV6-6 with TRBJ2-1; D uncertain. Germline loops: CDR1 MNHNY, CDR2 SVGAGI (reference sequence). Trimming cost V 6 bases and J 10 bases, with 13 bases left between them. This CDR3 is 12 amino acids long. The CDR3 DNA is TGTGCCAGCAGCTTAAAACTTAACGAGCAGTTCTTC. Its translation: CASSLKLNEQFF.

This clonotype was found many times. The rearrangement uses TRBV5-6 and TRBJ2-7; D is unclear. From germline, CDR1 is SGHDT and CDR2 YYEEEE. This CDR3 is 12 amino acids long. The V gene lost 4 bases and the J gene lost 6 bases, with 11 bases spanning the gap. CDR3 protein: CASSKEFGEQYF. The CDR3 coding sequence is TGTGCCAGCAGCAAAGAATTTGGCGAGCAGTACTTC.

This clonotype showed up many times. J is TRBJ2-1 and V is TRBV6-4; TRBD2 matches at 12 bases. There are 15 residues in the CDR3. Trimming cost V 6 bases and J 7 bases; bases outside gene matches: 7. The germline V gene has CDR1 MRHNA and CDR2 SNTAGT. Here the CDR3 DNA reads TGTGCCAGCAGAGTACTAGCGGGGGGCCGAAATGAGCAGTTCTTC. Its protein is CASRVLAGGRNEQFF.

This clonotype was detected ten times or more. The genes are TRBV4-2 and TRBJ2-5; TRBD2 might be the D (6 bases). V was shortened by 4 bases and J by 4 bases, with 16 bases between the two germline ends. Germline-derived CDR1 and CDR2 are LGHNA and YNFKEQ. This CDR3 comprises 15 residues. CDR3 coding DNA: TGTGCCAGCAGCCCATTTGGGGGGAATGGAGAGACCCAGTACTTC. Its protein is CASSPFGGNGETQYF.

This rearrangement joins TRBV12-3 or TRBV12-4 to TRBJ1-2, with unresolved D. V was clipped by 6 bases and J by 1 base, with 9 bases between them. The CDR3 is 13 residues long. CDR3 bases: TGTGCCAGCAGAGCCCCCGGTAACTATGGCTACACCTTC. Translating gives CASRAPGNYGYTF.

This clonotype was found many times. V gene TRBV5-4 combines with J gene TRBJ2-5, with 14 bases aligning to TRBD2. The CDR3 spans 17 residues. CDR1 and CDR2 from the germline V gene are SGHNT and YYREEE (reference sequence). V lost 3 bases to trimming and J lost 5 bases; unmatched junction nucleotides: 9. For the CDR3, the DNA is TGTGCCAGCAGCTATACCTGGACTAGCGGGAGGTTGGAGACCCAGTACTTC. Protein product: CASSYTWTSGRLETQYF.

V and J are TRBV4-3 and TRBJ1-1; D remains unclear. Germline lookup yields CDR1 LGHNA and CDR2 YSLEER. Trimming removed 6 bases from V and 0 bases from J, with 20 bases in between. The CDR3 extends over 17 amino acids. CDR3 nucleotides: TGCGCCAGCAGACAGCGGCCGTCGGACGGATTGAACACTGAAGCTTTCTTT. Translating gives CASRQRPSDGLNTEAFF.

V usage is TRBV6-2 or TRBV6-3 and J usage is TRBJ2-7; D is perhaps TRBD2 (5 bases). CDR3 length: 14 amino acids. Trimming removed 2 bases at V and 2 bases at J, with 10 bases between. Germline V gene lookup returns CDR1 MNHEY and CDR2 SVGEGT. CDR3 coding DNA: TGTGCCAGCAGTTACGAGGACGGGGCCTACGAGCAGTACTTC. The encoded protein is CASSYEDGAYEQYF.

The sample holds many counts of this clonotype. The V and J genes are TRBV6-2 or TRBV6-3 and TRBJ2-5; D perhaps matches TRBD1 (6 bases). The CDR3 length is 15 residues. Deletions cut 6 bases from V and 1 base from J, with 15 bases between. Germline-derived CDR1 and CDR2 are MNHEY and SVGEGT. The CDR3 DNA follows: TGTGCCAGCAGCCGTAGGACAGCCCGCCAAGAGACCCAGTACTTC. It codes for CASSRRTARQETQYF.

This clonotype was observed many times. The chain couples TRBV20-1 to TRBJ2-4; 9 bases line up with TRBD1. The CDR3 is 13 residues long. CDR1 and CDR2 (germline): DFQATT, SNEGSKA (reference sequence). Unmatched junction bases numbered 1, after V lost 0 bases and J lost 7 bases. CDR3 sequence reads: CSARDTGGNIQYF. The CDR3 DNA reads as TGCAGTGCTAGAGATACAGGGGGCAACATTCAGTACTTC.

At least ten counts were recorded for this clonotype. This rearrangement joins TRBV24-1 to TRBJ1-3; possibly TRBD1 for D (6 bases). The CDR3 loop spans 15 amino acids. CDR1 and CDR2 from the germline V gene are KGHDR and SFDVKD. Trimming took 4 bases from V and 0 from J, leaving 9 bases between them. The DNA for the CDR3 is TGTGCCACCAGTGACCCAGGGGCCTCTGGAAACACCATATATTTT. It encodes CATSDPGASGNTIYF.

For this clonotype: A far larger clone is only one base removed, so a read error is likely. This sequence joins TRBV7-4 and TRBJ1-1, with D maybe TRBD1 (6 bases). The CDR3 consists of 16 residues. Germline loops: CDR1 SGHVT, CDR2 SQSDAQ. CDR3 loop: CASSLAAWGAKTEAFF. The CDR3 nucleotides read TGTGCCAGCAGTTTAGCGGCTTGGGGGGCGAAGACTGAAGCTTTCTTT. The entire variable domain, with the rest obtained from reference TRBV7-4 and TRBJ1-1, is as follows: GAGVSQSPRYKVAKRGRDVALRCDSISGHVTLYWYRQTLGQGSEVLTYSQSDAQRDKSGRPSGRFSAERPERSVSTLKIQRTEQGDSAVYLCASSLAAWGAKTEAFFGQGTRLTVV.

This clonotype has at least ten counts. The rearrangement uses TRBV7-9 and TRBJ1-2; TRBD1 agrees at 11 bases. The CDR3 extends over 14 amino acids. CDR1 and CDR2 from the germline V gene are SEHNR and FQNEAQ (reference sequence). V gave up 5 bases and J gave up 6 bases; unmatched junction bases: 5. This chain's CDR3 is CASSETDRGHGYTF. The CDR3 nucleotides read TGTGCCAGCAGCGAGACGGACAGGGGGCATGGCTACACCTTC.

This clonotype was observed many times. The chain uses TRBV10-3 and TRBJ1-1, with a weak D call TRBD1 (5 bases). Trimming cost V 6 bases and J 3 bases, with 17 bases left between them. Per germline, CDR1 ENHRY and CDR2 SYGVKD. This CDR3 has 15 amino acids. The CDR3 DNA reads as TGTGCCATCAGGGGGCTCGGGCGGGCGGACACTGAAGCTTTCTTT. Its protein product is CAIRGLGRADTEAFF.

This clonotype was observed many times. The chain links TRBV4-3 to TRBJ2-7; perhaps TRBD2 as D (5 bases). The germline gives CDR1 LGHNA, CDR2 YSLEER. CDR3 length equals 15 residues. V was trimmed by 0 bases and J by 0 bases, leaving 9 bases between them. CDR3 coding DNA: TGCGCCAGCAGCCAAGATCGCGGGCGCTCCTACGAGCAGTACTTC. Protein sequence: CASSQDRGRSYEQYF.

This clonotype was detected many times. The chain is built from TRBV28 and TRBJ1-1; D unresolved. The CDR3 loop spans 13 amino acids. Germline CDR1 reads MDHEN; CDR2 reads SYDVKM. V lost 10 bases and J 0 bases, leaving 12 bases between the germline ends. CDR3 residues: CATHPALNTEAFF. CDR3 coding DNA: TGTGCCACCCACCCCGCCCTGAACACTGAAGCTTTCTTT.

This clonotype has at least ten counts. The chain is built from TRBV29-1 and TRBJ2-2; 7 bases line up with TRBD1. The CDR3 covers 13 residues. The junction had 4 bases not matched to a gene; V was cut back by 5 bases and J by 4 bases. From germline, CDR1 is SQVTM and CDR2 ANQGSEA. The CDR3, as DNA: TGCAGCGTTCGACGGGACAGCACCGGGGAGCTGTTTTTT. As protein: CSVRRDSTGELFF.

The table lists this clonotype with many counts. The CDR3 loop is CASSFRRETYEQYF. The CDR3 DNA sequence: TGTGCCAGCAGCTTTCGGCGGGAGACCTACGAGCAGTACTTC. V is TRBV7-2 and J is TRBJ2-7; 7 bases align to TRBD2. V was clipped by 3 bases and J by 2 bases; unmatched bases: 4. The germline CDR1 and CDR2 sequences are SGHTA and FQGNSA. The CDR3 is 14 residues long.